This TCR beta chain was retrieved from a study of blood T cell repertoires in COVID-19. Looking at the study overall: Sources were T cells, B-cell-depleted T cells, or PBMCs; the material itself was cDNA or gDNA.

TCRdb's table, derived via immunoSEQ multiplex PCR, lists solely in-frame clones and lacks some. The sample includes 60,000 to 75,000 clones, nearly 90% of them seen just once. Sequenced: peripheral blood. The clonotype originates from a woman aged 50 to 60 with COVID-19, enrolled during active disease.

In DNA form, the CDR3 reads TGTGCCAGCAGTATTATTCGTCGGGGGAACACCGGGGAGCTGTTTTTT. Protein: CASSIIRRGNTGELFF. The chain links TRBV28 to TRBJ2-2; the D gene is possibly TRBD2 (5 bases). V dropped 5 bases and J dropped 1 base, with 14 bases sitting between them. Per the germline V gene, CDR1 is MDHEN and CDR2 is SYDVKM. This CDR3 spans 16 amino acids.